This TCR beta chain was identified during a study of blood T cells in healthy people across ages. CDR1 and CDR2 from the germline V gene are SEHNR and FQNEAQ (reference sequence). This CDR3 is 16 amino acids long. Trimming stripped 4 bases from V and 5 bases from J, with 18 bases between. The table lists this clonotype with a count of one. No antigen is known for it. Combining a sample-barcoded 5' primer with a J-beta primer mix, a second PCR ran for roughly 7 to 12 cycles. TCRdb recomputed calls from the 5' RACE reads with MiXCR, one row per CDR3 protein. In the table there are about 1,500,000 distinct CDR3 sequences, approximately 38% of which are singletons. Regarding the study as a whole: Naive and antigen-experienced cells could not be conclusively compared, given unsorted PBMCs. Compared with aged donors, long-lived donors showed fewer expanded clones, suggesting selection.

The people who gave samples were healthy Caucasians from Russia, aged roughly 6 to 95. The TCR comes from a woman under 30 in good health. The genes are TRBV7-9 and TRBJ1-5, with D unclear. The sample was blood. The CDR3 reads CASSSKVLRGDQPQHF. In DNA form, the CDR3 reads TGTGCCAGCAGCTCAAAGGTCCTACGGGGTGATCAGCCCCAGCATTTT.